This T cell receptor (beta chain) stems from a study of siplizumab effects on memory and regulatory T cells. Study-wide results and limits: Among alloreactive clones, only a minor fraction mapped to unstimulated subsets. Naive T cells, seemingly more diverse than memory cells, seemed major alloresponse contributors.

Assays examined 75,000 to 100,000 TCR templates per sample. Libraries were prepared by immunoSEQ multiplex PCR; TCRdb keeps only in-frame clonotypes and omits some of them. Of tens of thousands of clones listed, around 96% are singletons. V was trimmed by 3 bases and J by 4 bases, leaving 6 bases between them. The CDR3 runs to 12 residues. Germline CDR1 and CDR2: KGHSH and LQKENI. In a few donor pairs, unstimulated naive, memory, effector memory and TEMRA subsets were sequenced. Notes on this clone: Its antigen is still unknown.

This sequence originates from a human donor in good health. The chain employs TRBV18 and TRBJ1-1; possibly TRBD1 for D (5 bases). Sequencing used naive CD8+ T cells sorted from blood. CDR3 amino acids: CASSPDSTEAFF. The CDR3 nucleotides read TGTGCCAGCTCACCCGACAGCACTGAAGCTTTCTTT.